Given below is one T cell receptor beta chain in context. Its antigen is not known. These data come from a study of follicular helper T cells after annual influenza vaccination. General observations from the study: ICOS+CD38+ cTfh clonality change tracked circulating plasmablast frequency change. Undersampling of larger non-cTfh compartments could not be excluded.

Sequencing of TCRB used Survey level resolution. Clones were read by immunoSEQ multiplex PCR, and TCRdb kept only the in-frame ones, dropping some. The repertoire includes 10,000 or so clones, over 65% of them detected once, and about 0.4% sits in the top ten. Documented time point: 2015-2016 season, 7 days after influenza vaccination. Adults were given seasonal inactivated influenza vaccine, and blood CD4 subsets were sorted before and after vaccination. J gave up 8 bases and V 3 bases, and 9 bases lay outside the gene matches. Per germline, CDR1 SGHNT and CDR2 YYREEE (reference sequence). This CDR3 has 15 residues.

J is TRBJ1-2 and V is TRBV5-4, with TRBD1 identical over 11 bases. This receptor was obtained from an adult who received the influenza vaccine. The sample consisted of CXCR5- memory CD4+ T cells sorted from blood, taken 7 days after influenza vaccination. The CDR3 spells CASSSLGTGGEGYTF. CDR3 coding DNA: TGTGCCAGCAGCTCTCTTGGGACAGGGGGAGAAGGCTACACCTTC.